This T cell receptor (beta chain) comes out of a study of T cells in localized non-small cell lung cancer. The data were produced by immunoSEQ multiplex PCR, yet TCRdb's version contains in-frame clones alone and is incomplete. This table has 75,000 to 85,000 clones, 80% appearing once. The V gene's germline CDR1 is MNHEY and CDR2 SMNVEV (reference sequence). Trimming cost V 6 bases and J 4 bases, with 10 bases left between them. The CDR3 runs 14 residues. The V gene is TRBV27, the J gene TRBJ1-6; weak D call: TRBD1 (5 bases). This TCR was recovered from a female donor over 55 with stage I lung adenocarcinoma. This specimen was peripheral blood, taken before any cancer treatment. This chain's CDR3 is CASREQAYNSPLHF. Written as DNA, the CDR3 is TGTGCCAGCAGGGAACAGGCGTATAATTCACCCCTCCACTTT.